The next 7 T cell receptor beta chains were all read from a single sample in a study of CD8+CD57+ T cells in acquired aplastic anemia. General observations from the study: Lower diversity was found in CD8+CD57+ cells than in total CD4+ and CD8+ pools in patients.

Selection for sequencing was limited to patients who had shown CD8+CD57+ cell expansion by flow cytometry. Their antigen targets remain unknown. CDR3 and TCR beta VDJ profiling relied on a genomic DNA template. TCRdb called the reads again in MiXCR, with one record for every CDR3 protein. The profile shows 15,000 to 20,000 distinct CDR3 sequences, less than 45% of them singletons. The sequenced sample consisted of CD8+CD57+ T cells sorted from PBMCs. Subset: bead-enriched CD8+CD57+ effector memory T cells from SAA patients. These receptors were obtained from a human donor with aplastic anemia.

In its sample, this clonotype was seen many times. J is TRBJ2-1 and V is TRBV24-1, with D possibly TRBD1 on 5 matching bases. Trimming removed 9 bases from V and 6 bases from J, with 14 bases in between. The CDR3 runs to 13 residues. Germline V lookup: CDR1 KGHDR, CDR2 SFDVKD. In DNA, the CDR3 is TGTGCCACCGGGGCTATGGCTGGCAATGAGCAGTTCTTC. Its translation: CATGAMAGNEQFF.

This clonotype was counted a few times. The chain links TRBV15 to TRBJ1-1; D perhaps matches TRBD1 (5 bases). The CDR3 runs 17 residues. V was cut by 0 bases and J by 4 bases, with 18 bases left in between. The germline CDR1 and CDR2 sequences are LNHNV and YYDKDF (reference sequence). Here the CDR3 DNA reads TGTGCCACCAGCAGAGATCCGTTTGGAGGGGATCGCACTGAAGCTTTCTTT. This gives the protein CATSRDPFGGDRTEAFF.

There are a few counts of this clonotype. At one of its ends the junction is not consistent with the germline gene, which may arise from a read error. The gene calls are TRBV7-7 and TRBJ2-5; a weak D match, TRBD2 (5 bases). Germline V gene lookup returns CDR1 SSHAT and CDR2 FNYEAQ (reference sequence). The CDR3 covers 13 residues. The CDR3 loop is CASSLSGQETQYF. As DNA, the CDR3 is TGTGCTAGCAGCTTATCGGGGCAAGAGACCCAGTACTTC.

The chain has TRBV19 and TRBJ1-1, with no clear D. CDR1 and CDR2 from the germline V gene are LNHDA and SQIVND (reference sequence). V lost 3 bases and J 5 bases, leaving 4 bases between the germline ends. The CDR3 loop spans 11 amino acids. Here the CDR3 reads CASSIWTEAFF. Written as DNA, the CDR3 is TGTGCCAGTAGTATCTGGACTGAAGCTTTCTTT.

This clonotype was observed a few times. The chain combines TRBV7-9 with TRBJ2-3; D is unclear. Trimming shortened V by 5 bases and J by 2 bases, and 8 bases separated the two germline ends. The CDR3 runs 13 residues. CDR1 is SEHNR, CDR2 FQNEAQ, per germline (reference sequence). The CDR3 nucleotides read TGTGCCAGCAGCGGACCAGTCACAGATACGCAGTATTTT. It yields the protein CASSGPVTDTQYF.

With regard to this clonotype: A read error is possible here, since a much larger clone lies one base away. V is TRBV3-1 and J is TRBJ1-2; D not certain. V dropped 2 bases and J dropped 6 bases, with 22 bases sitting between them. Per germline, CDR1 LGHDT and CDR2 YNNKEL (reference sequence). The CDR3 has 17 residues. In DNA, the CDR3 is TGTGCCAGCAGCCAATGGCAGGATGCCCCTTTACTCGATGGCTACACCTTC. This translates into CASSQWQDAPLLDGYTF. Full variable domain (missing parts from reference TRBV3-1 and TRBJ1-2): DTAVSQTPKYLVTQMGNDKSIKCEQNLGHDTMYWYKQDSKKFLKIMFSYNNKELIINETVPNRFSPKSPDKAHLNLHINSLELGDSAVYFCASSQWQDAPLLDGYTFGSGTRLTVV.

The J gene is TRBJ2-7, the V gene TRBV5-1, with 8 bases fitting TRBD1. The CDR3 totals 15 residues. The V and J ends lost 5 bases and 0 bases, in that order; junction bases with no gene match: 7. CDR1 SGHRS and CDR2 YFSETQ come from the germline V gene. The CDR3 here is CASRKVQGDSYEQYF. As DNA, the CDR3 is TGCGCCAGCAGGAAGGTACAGGGGGACTCCTACGAGCAGTACTTC.